A single sample gave rise to the 8 T cell receptor beta chains below, sequenced in a study of blood T cells in healthy people across ages. Using a J-beta primer mix together with a sample-barcoded 5' primer, a second PCR was run for roughly 6 to 12 cycles. TCRdb independently ran MiXCR on the 5' RACE reads; one entry per CDR3 protein. The repertoire has more than 650,000 distinct CDR3 sequences, approximately 22% of them found once; the top ten carry around 21%. Source material: blood. The receptor set was obtained from a man aged 65-85 years in good health.

The chain recombines TRBV19 with TRBJ2-1; D is possibly TRBD1 (6 bases). There are 16 residues in the CDR3. CDR1 and CDR2 (germline): LNHDA, SQIVND (reference sequence). Trimming took 0 bases from V and 2 from J, leaving 11 bases between them. The CDR3 here is CASSIEKGVTYNEQFF. CDR3 bases: TGTGCCAGTAGTATAGAAAAGGGGGTTACCTACAATGAGCAGTTCTTC.

Comments on this clonotype: A read error may be the cause here, since a much bigger clone is one base away. The chain employs TRBV5-1 and TRBJ2-1, with D tentatively TRBD2 (5 bases). CDR1 is SGHRS, CDR2 YFSETQ, per germline. This CDR3 is 16 amino acids long. CDR3 loop: CASSRARELGSHEQIF. CDR3 nucleotide sequence: TGCGCCAGCAGTCGGGCGAGGGAATTGGGTTCCCATGAGCAGATCTTC.

The chain employs TRBV12-5 and TRBJ2-1; D is ambiguous. Germline V gives CDR1 LGHNT, CDR2 FRNRAP. With 6 bases removed from V and 0 bases from J, the gap between germline ends came to 9 bases. The length of the CDR3 is 14 residues. This CDR3 is CASGSRLSYNEQFF. In nucleotides, the CDR3 is TGTGCTAGTGGCTCCAGACTCTCCTACAATGAGCAGTTCTTC.

The V call is TRBV5-6, the J call TRBJ1-2; D uncertain. Trimming took 2 bases from V and 10 from J, leaving 18 bases between them. This CDR3 has 14 amino acids. Germline V CDR1 and CDR2: SGHDT, YYEEEE. CDR3 bases: TGTGCCAGCAGCTTCACAGCTACATCCGCAACCTACACCTTC. Translating gives CASSFTATSATYTF.

This clonotype came up a few times. This chain joins TRBV18 and TRBJ2-4, with D tentatively TRBD1 or TRBD2 (5 bases each). V was trimmed by 2 bases and J by 7 bases, leaving 18 bases between them. This CDR3 spans 16 amino acids. CDR1 is KGHSH and CDR2 is LQKENI in the germline V gene. The CDR3 is CASSPNQGTLGNIQYF. For the CDR3, the DNA is TGTGCCAGCTCACCAAATCAAGGGACCCTGGGGAACATTCAGTACTTC.

The V gene is TRBV24-1, the J gene TRBJ2-3, with TRBD2 matching 9 bases. This CDR3 region has 16 residues. V was clipped by 3 bases and J by 5 bases; unmatched bases: 8. In germline, CDR1 is KGHDR, CDR2 SFDVKD. CDR3 bases: TGTGCCACCAGTGATCGACTAGCGGAGATCCAAGATACGCAGTATTTT. Residues: CATSDRLAEIQDTQYF.

This clonotype was seen a few times. The chain employs TRBV5-6 and TRBJ2-7, with 15 bases that match TRBD2. The J call may be incorrect, as the DNA end agrees better with TRBJ2-1. Germline V CDR1 and CDR2: SGHDT, YYEEEE. The CDR3 loop spans 16 amino acids. CDR3 loop: CASSLWGLAGGGEQFF. For the CDR3, the DNA is TGTGCCAGCAGCTTGTGGGGACTAGCGGGAGGCGGTGAGCAGTTCTTC.

The chain links TRBV2 to TRBJ1-4; no clear D gene. The CDR3 spans 14 residues. Trimming pared 7 bases from V and 3 bases from J, leaving 12 bases between. The germline gives CDR1 SNHLY, CDR2 FYNNEI. The CDR3 is CASNLQNSNEKLFF. The CDR3 region has the DNA TGTGCCAGCAACCTACAGAACTCTAATGAAAAACTGTTTTTT.